These T cell receptor beta chains were read from a single sample in a study of cytotoxic CD8 clonotypes in ibrutinib-treated CLL. Clones were read by immunoSEQ multiplex PCR, and TCRdb kept only the in-frame ones, dropping some. The data hold 30,000 to 40,000 clones, with around 63% observed a single time. Specimen: PBMCs, collected before ibrutinib treatment. Source of these receptors: a human donor with chronic lymphocytic leukemia. CDR3s include the opening cysteine and the closing phenylalanine or tryptophan. The order of the fields is clone size, J gene, V gene, CDR3 protein. Some rows have no size entry. The others give once, few or many, or a class for an expanded clone.

abundance: -
j_gene: TRBJ2-2
v_gene: TRBV9
CDR3aa: CASSATSGGPYGELFF

abundance: few
j_gene: TRBJ1-1
v_gene: TRBV16
CDR3aa: CASSPIGQVLNTEAFF

abundance: -
j_gene: TRBJ1-2
v_gene: TRBV25-1
CDR3aa: CASCEVKGVIGYTF

abundance: -
j_gene: TRBJ1-5
v_gene: TRBV6-5
CDR3aa: CASSYSGQSNQPQHF

abundance: -
j_gene: TRBJ1-6
v_gene: TRBV14
CDR3aa: CASSQEAQSYNSPLHF

abundance: -
j_gene: TRBJ2-1
v_gene: TRBV6-5
CDR3aa: CASSTRGEQFF

abundance: -
j_gene: TRBJ2-1
v_gene: TRBV4-2
CDR3aa: CASSQVGVAGGPTHEQFF

abundance: -
j_gene: TRBJ2-7
v_gene: TRBV19
CDR3aa: CASSITGSYEQYF

abundance: -
j_gene: TRBJ1-1
v_gene: TRBV7-9
CDR3aa: CASSLVGVRDYGSEAFF

abundance: -
j_gene: TRBJ2-5
v_gene: TRBV4-1
CDR3aa: CASSRNQETQYF

abundance: few
j_gene: TRBJ1-4
v_gene: TRBV27
CDR3aa: CASSLTGLQPQIF

abundance: -
j_gene: TRBJ1-2
v_gene: TRBV4-3
CDR3aa: CASSQDHFTGGAVYGYTF

abundance: -
j_gene: TRBJ2-3
v_gene: TRBV28
CDR3aa: CASSLRTSGTGTDTQYF

abundance: -
j_gene: TRBJ2-5
v_gene: TRBV18
CDR3aa: CASSPPNVGETQYF

abundance: -
j_gene: TRBJ1-1
v_gene: TRBV19
CDR3aa: CASSIDLPGPNTEAFF

abundance: -
j_gene: TRBJ2-2
v_gene: TRBV27
CDR3aa: CASSRRTDNTGELFF